This T cell receptor beta chain was identified in a study of blood T cells in healthy people across ages. Study observations and caveats: The unknown donor CMV status may have confounded expanded clonotype changes. Relative to aged donors, long-lived donors carried more naive CD4+ cells and displayed higher diversity. The recorded TCR beta diversity per million T cells decreased in a roughly linear manner with age.

CDR3 length: 16 residues. The germline V gene has CDR1 MNHEY and CDR2 SVGEGT. With 0 bases removed from V and 7 bases from J, the gap between germline ends came to 19 bases. Using a J-beta primer mix together with a sample-barcoded 5' primer, a second PCR was run for about 6 to 12 cycles. TCRdb called the 5' RACE reads again in MiXCR, with one record for every CDR3 protein. The sample carries around 2 million distinct CDR3 sequences, about 39% recorded once. This clonotype was seen more than once but under ten times. Its target is not known. Researchers report isolating at least 7 million PBMCs per sample.

Sequencing was carried out using blood. V gene TRBV6-2 or TRBV6-3 combines with J gene TRBJ2-7; tentative D call: TRBD1 (6 bases). The TCR comes from a human donor in good health. The DNA of the CDR3 is TGTGCCAGCAGTTACTCGAAGGGGGAAGTCACATGGGAGCAGTACTTC. Protein: CASSYSKGEVTWEQYF.